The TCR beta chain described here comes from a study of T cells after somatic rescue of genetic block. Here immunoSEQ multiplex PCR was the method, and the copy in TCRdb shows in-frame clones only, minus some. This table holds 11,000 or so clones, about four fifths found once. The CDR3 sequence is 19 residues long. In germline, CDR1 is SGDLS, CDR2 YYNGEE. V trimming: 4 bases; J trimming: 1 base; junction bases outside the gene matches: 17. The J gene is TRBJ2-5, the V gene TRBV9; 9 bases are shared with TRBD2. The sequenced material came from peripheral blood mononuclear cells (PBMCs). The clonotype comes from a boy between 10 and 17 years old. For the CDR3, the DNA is TGTGCCAGCAGCCCATGGGATCTAGCGGGGCCCACGATCCAAGAGACCCAGTACTTC. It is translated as CASSPWDLAGPTIQETQYF.